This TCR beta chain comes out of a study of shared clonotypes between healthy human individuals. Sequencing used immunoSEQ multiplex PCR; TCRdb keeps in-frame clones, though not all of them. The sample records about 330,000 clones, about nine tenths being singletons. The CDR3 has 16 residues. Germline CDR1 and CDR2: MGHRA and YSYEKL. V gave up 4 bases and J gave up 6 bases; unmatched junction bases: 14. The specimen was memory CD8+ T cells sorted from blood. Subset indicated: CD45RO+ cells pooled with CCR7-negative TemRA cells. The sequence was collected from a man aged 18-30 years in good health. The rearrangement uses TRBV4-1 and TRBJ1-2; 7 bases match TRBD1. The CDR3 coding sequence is TGCGCCAGCAGCCTGCGACAGGGTCTCCTGCTGGATGGCTACACCTTC. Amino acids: CASSLRQGLLLDGYTF.